The rows below give T cell receptor beta chains drawn from one sample of a study of blood T cell repertoires in COVID-19. Using immunoSEQ multiplex PCR, the repertoire was profiled, and TCRdb retains in-frame clones only, with some absent. The data hold approximately 230,000 clones, with over 75% observed a single time. Sequencing used PBMCs or T cells enriched from blood (not recorded which). The receptor set was obtained from a man aged 18-30 years who had recovered from COVID-19. Both conserved end residues are part of each CDR3. D genes are given only for firm matches. Size is omitted from some rows. Given values are once, few, many or a class for expanded clones.

j_gene,abundance,v_gene,d_gene,CDR3nt,CDR3aa
TRBJ1-2,.,TRBV6-5,.,TGTGCCAGCAGAGACACCGGGACAAGCTATGGCTACACCTTC,CASRDTGTSYGYTF
TRBJ2-1,.,TRBV11-2,.,TGTGCCAGCAGCTTAGATCTCCAGGGCAATGAGCAGTTCTTC,CASSLDLQGNEQFF
TRBJ2-5,.,TRBV7-8,TRBD2,TGTGCCAGCAGCCCTCGACTAGCGGGAGAGGTACAAGAGACCCAGTACTTC,CASSPRLAGEVQETQYF
TRBJ1-1,once,TRBV5-4,.,TGTGCCAGCATCGCCGGGACTGAAGCTTTCTTT,CASIAGTEAFF
TRBJ2-1,.,TRBV4-1,.,TGCGCCAGCAGCCAACTTACGGAGGGACATGAGCAGTTCTTC,CASSQLTEGHEQFF
TRBJ2-2,.,TRBV28,.,TGTGCCTCACGGCGGCCTACGAACACCGGGGAGCTGTTTTTT,CASRRPTNTGELFF
TRBJ2-2,.,TRBV5-5,.,TGTGCCAGCAGCTTCACCAGGATCACCGGGGAGCTGTTTTTT,CASSFTRITGELFF
TRBJ1-3,.,TRBV11-2,TRBD1,TGTGCCAGCAGCTTAGTCGGGACAGCTGGAAACACCATATATTTT,CASSLVGTAGNTIYF
TRBJ1-5,.,TRBV4-2,.,TGTGCCAGCAGTTCTGACAGTTCTAGCAATCAGCCCCAGCATTTT,CASSSDSSSNQPQHF
TRBJ1-4,.,TRBV4-1,TRBD1,TGCGCCAGCAGCCGGGACAGGGGGGGTGAAAAACTGTTTTTT,CASSRDRGGEKLFF
TRBJ1-2,.,TRBV30,.,TGTGCCTGGGCAGGGGCCCGGGCCTATGGCTACACCTTC,CAWAGARAYGYTF
TRBJ2-1,.,TRBV5-1,TRBD2,TGCGCCAGCAGCTTGGCTTCACTAGCGGGATACAATGAGCAGTTCTTC,CASSLASLAGYNEQFF
TRBJ2-5,few,TRBV3-1/TRBV3-2,TRBD2,TGTGCCAGCAGCCAAGCGGGGGGCCAAGAGACCCAGTACTTC,CASSQAGGQETQYF
TRBJ2-7,.,TRBV7-9,.,TGTGCCAGCAGCATCAGGGGCGGTGGTTTGTACGAGCAGTACTTC,CASSIRGGGLYEQYF
TRBJ1-2,.,TRBV7-9,TRBD1,TGTGCCAGCAGCTTAGTCGGGACAGACTATGGCTACACCTTC,CASSLVGTDYGYTF
TRBJ2-7,.,TRBV10-3,TRBD1,TGTGCCATCAGTGAGTGGGGGACAGGGGTTTCCGAGCAGTACTTC,CAISEWGTGVSEQYF
TRBJ1-2,.,TRBV6-5,TRBD1,TGTGCCAGCAGTTACCACAAACAGGGGAACTATGGCTACACCTTC,CASSYHKQGNYGYTF
TRBJ1-2,.,TRBV28,.,TGTGCCAGCAATACAATTGGTTATGGCTACACCTTC,CASNTIGYGYTF
TRBJ2-7,.,TRBV6-5,.,TGTGCCAGCAGTTACCTAGCGCTCAGCTCCTACGAGCAGTACTTC,CASSYLALSSYEQYF
TRBJ2-7,.,TRBV6-1,.,TGTGCCAGCAGTGAGAGCGGTCCCTACGAGCAGTACTTC,CASSESGPYEQYF
TRBJ1-5,.,TRBV11-1,.,TGTGCCAGCAGCTTAATCAACCTCGTTACTAACCAGCCCCAGCATTTT,CASSLINLVTNQPQHF
TRBJ1-3,.,TRBV7-9,TRBD1,TGTGCCAGCAGCTCGGGGACAGCCCCTGGCCTCGGAAACACCATATATTTT,CASSSGTAPGLGNTIYF
TRBJ1-1,.,TRBV7-9,.,TGTGCCAGCAGTTCCCCACTGCGCGGTGAAGCTTTCTTT,CASSSPLRGEAFF
TRBJ2-6,.,TRBV7-9,TRBD1,TGTGCCAGCAGCCAGACAGGGTCTGGGGCCAACGTCCTGACTTTC,CASSQTGSGANVLTF
TRBJ2-5,.,TRBV27,.,TGTGCCAGCAGTTTCGCGGGGAACCAAGAGACCCAGTACTTC,CASSFAGNQETQYF
TRBJ1-2,.,TRBV7-9,.,TGTGCCAGCAACCGAGGGGAGGAGGGCTACACCTTC,CASNRGEEGYTF
TRBJ2-7,.,TRBV6-1,TRBD2,TGTGCCAGCAGTGAAAGATCTTTTAGCGGGAGGTCCTACGAGCAGTACTTC,CASSERSFSGRSYEQYF